This note documents a single TCR beta chain sequence. This record belongs to a study of blood T cell repertoires in COVID-19. Study-wide context: Samples came from the United States, Italy and Spain, spanning acute and convalescent COVID-19. PBMCs, B-cell-depleted T cells, or T cells provided the cDNA or gDNA that made up the material.

In the original workflow: Cell counts per sample came from amplifying reference gene primers. Data came from immunoSEQ multiplex PCR; TCRdb stores just in-frame clones and leaves some out. V and J calls and clone size are copied from that table; D and trimming were computed from the DNA. The data hold around 80,000 clones, with around 79% observed a single time. The sequenced material came from peripheral blood. This TCR was recovered from a man aged 80 or over with acute or convalescent COVID-19.

This CDR3 is CASSLRFRGNNSPLHF. The DNA of the CDR3 is TGTGCCAGCAGCTTAAGGTTCAGGGGAAATAATTCACCCCTCCACTTT. This chain uses TRBV7-3 with TRBJ1-6; tentatively, D is TRBD1 (6 bases). Germline CDR1 SGHTA, CDR2 FQGTGA. The CDR3 length is 16 residues. Between the trimmed V and J ends, which lost 1 base and 5 bases, there was a span of 12 bases. Supplemented by reference TRBV7-3 and TRBJ1-6, the full variable domain reads GAGVSQTPSNKVTEKGKYVELRCDPISGHTALYWYRQSLGQGPEFLIYFQGTGAADDSGLPNDRFFAVRPEGSVSTLKIQRTERGDSAVYLCASSLRFRGNNSPLHFGNGTRLTVT.